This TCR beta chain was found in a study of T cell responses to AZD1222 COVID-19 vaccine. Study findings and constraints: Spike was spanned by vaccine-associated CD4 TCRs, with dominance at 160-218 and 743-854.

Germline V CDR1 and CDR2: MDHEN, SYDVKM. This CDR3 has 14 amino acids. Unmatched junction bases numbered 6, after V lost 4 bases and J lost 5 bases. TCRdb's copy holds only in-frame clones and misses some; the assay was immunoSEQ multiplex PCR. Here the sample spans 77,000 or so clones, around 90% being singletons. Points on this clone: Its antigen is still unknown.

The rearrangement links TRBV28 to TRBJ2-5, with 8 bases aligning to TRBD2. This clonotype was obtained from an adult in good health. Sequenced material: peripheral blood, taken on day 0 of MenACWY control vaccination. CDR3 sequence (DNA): TGTGCCAGCAGTTCAGCGGGGGTAGGGGAGACCCAGTACTTC. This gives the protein CASSSAGVGETQYF.